Shown below are 6 T cell receptor beta chains from a single sample sequenced in a study of blood T cell repertoires in COVID-19. Sequenced by immunoSEQ multiplex PCR; TCRdb stores in-frame clones only, minus some. Seen here are under 200,000 clones, roughly 90% observed once, and the top ten hold around 6.7%. The sequencing sample was made of PBMCs or T cells enriched from blood (not recorded which). The receptors derive from a woman aged 45-59 years who had recovered from COVID-19.

The chain employs TRBV3-1 (or the pseudogene TRBV3-2) and TRBJ1-2, with TRBD1 as a possible D gene (5 bases). CDR1 and CDR2 (germline): LGHDT, YNNKEL (reference sequence). Trimming removed 2 bases from V and 2 bases from J, with 12 bases in between. CDR3 length: 15 amino acids. CDR3 sequence: CASSQSGGVNYGYTF. The CDR3 nucleotides read TGTGCCAGCAGCCAATCAGGAGGGGTCAACTATGGCTACACCTTC.

The chain is built from TRBV5-4 and TRBJ1-2; 8 bases are shared with TRBD1. The V segment lost 7 bases and the J segment 2 bases; nucleotides outside the gene matches: 7. Germline V gene sequence: CDR1 SGHNT, CDR2 YYREEE (reference sequence). This CDR3 has 14 amino acids. The CDR3 sequence: CASRGQGSNYGYTF. CDR3 sequence (DNA): TGTGCCAGCCGAGGACAGGGATCCAACTATGGCTACACCTTC.

J is TRBJ2-5 and V is TRBV6-6, with 15 nucleotides matching TRBD2. Germline V gene data show CDR1 as MNHNY and CDR2 as SVGAGI (reference sequence). With 5 bases clipped from V and 2 bases from J, the junction kept 0 bases outside the gene matches. The CDR3 spans 15 residues. The CDR3 region has the DNA TGTGCCAGCAGTGGACTAGCGGGGGGGCAAGAGACCCAGTACTTC. It is translated as CASSGLAGGQETQYF.

CDR3 coding DNA: TGTGCCAGCAGCCGGGAGGGGTGGGAGCAGTACTTC. It is translated as CASSREGWEQYF. The J gene is TRBJ2-7, the V gene TRBV11-2, with 8 bases lining up with TRBD2. The V and J ends lost 5 bases and 7 bases, in that order; junction bases with no gene match: 4. This CDR3 has 12 amino acids. Germline values: CDR1 SGHAT, CDR2 FQNNGV.

CDR3 protein: CASSSQIRRDTEAFF. CDR3 coding DNA: TGTGCCAGCAGTTCCCAAATTAGGAGGGACACTGAAGCTTTCTTT. The chain carries TRBV6-5 and TRBJ1-1, with D uncertain. In germline, CDR1 is MNHEY, CDR2 SVGAGI. The CDR3 is 15 amino acids. V gave up 4 bases and J gave up 3 bases, with 15 bases separating them.

This chain uses TRBV13 with TRBJ1-6; 7 bases map to TRBD1. J lost 7 bases, V lost 6 bases, and 6 bases had no gene match. Per the germline V gene, CDR1 is PRHDT and CDR2 is FYEKMQ (reference sequence). The CDR3 is made up of 14 amino acids. As DNA, the CDR3 is TGTGCCAGCAGTCGCCGGGACAGAAATTCACCCCTCCACTTT. Translation gives CASSRRDRNSPLHF.